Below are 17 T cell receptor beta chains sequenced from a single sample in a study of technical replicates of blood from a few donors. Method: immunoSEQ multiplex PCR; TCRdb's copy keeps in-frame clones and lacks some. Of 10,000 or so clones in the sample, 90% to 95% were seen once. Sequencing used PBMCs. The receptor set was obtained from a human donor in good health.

The chain's CDR3 is CASSLGTGGGTQYF. As DNA, the CDR3 is TGTGCCAGCAGCTTAGGGACAGGGGGAGGTACGCAGTATTTT. V usage is TRBV7-6 and J usage is TRBJ2-3; TRBD1 aligns across 10 bases. Germline-derived CDR1 and CDR2 are SGHVS and FNYEAQ. The V and J ends lost 1 base and 8 bases, in that order; junction bases with no gene match: 3. The CDR3 is made up of 14 amino acids.

In nucleotides, the CDR3 is TGCGCCAGCAGGAGTAGCGGAAGCACAGATACGCAGTATTTT. Protein product: CASRSSGSTDTQYF. The chain combines TRBV5-1 with TRBJ2-3, with a possible D match to TRBD2 (6 bases). The CDR3 loop spans 14 amino acids. The V gene lost 5 bases and the J gene lost 0 bases, with 10 bases spanning the gap. CDR1 is SGHRS, CDR2 YFSETQ, per germline.

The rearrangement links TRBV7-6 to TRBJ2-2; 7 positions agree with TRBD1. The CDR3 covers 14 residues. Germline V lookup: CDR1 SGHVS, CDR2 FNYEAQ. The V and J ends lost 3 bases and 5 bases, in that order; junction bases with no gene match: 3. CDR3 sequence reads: CASSFDRETGELFF. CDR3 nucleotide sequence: TGTGCCAGCAGCTTCGACAGGGAGACCGGGGAGCTGTTTTTT.

The chain's CDR3 is CASSYGGFEAFF. CDR3 coding DNA: TGTGCCAGCAGCTACGGGGGGTTCGAAGCTTTCTTT. The rearrangement links TRBV6-5 to TRBJ1-1, with D tentatively TRBD1 (5 bases). The V gene lost 6 bases and the J gene lost 8 bases, with 13 bases spanning the gap. CDR1 and CDR2 (germline): MNHEY, SVGAGI. The CDR3 has 12 amino acids.

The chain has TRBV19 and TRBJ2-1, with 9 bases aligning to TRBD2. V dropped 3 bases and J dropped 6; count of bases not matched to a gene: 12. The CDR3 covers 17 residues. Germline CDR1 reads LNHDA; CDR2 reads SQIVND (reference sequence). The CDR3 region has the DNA TGTGCCAGTAGTATTGTAGGACTAGCGCTCAATGGCAATGAGCAGTTCTTC. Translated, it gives CASSIVGLALNGNEQFF.

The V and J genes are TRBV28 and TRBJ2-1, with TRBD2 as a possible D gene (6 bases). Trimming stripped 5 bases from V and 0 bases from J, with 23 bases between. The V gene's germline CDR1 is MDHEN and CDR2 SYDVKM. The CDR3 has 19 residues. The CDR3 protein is CASSPVGLARPYSYNEQFF. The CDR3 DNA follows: TGTGCCAGCAGTCCCGTGGGGCTAGCGCGCCCCTACTCCTACAATGAGCAGTTCTTC.

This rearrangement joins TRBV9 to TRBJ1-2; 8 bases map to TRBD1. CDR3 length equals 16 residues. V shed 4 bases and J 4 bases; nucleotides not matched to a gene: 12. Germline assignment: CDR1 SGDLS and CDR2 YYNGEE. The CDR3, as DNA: TGTGCCAGCAGCTCAAGCACAGGGGGTCTCGGCTATGGCTACACCTTC. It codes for CASSSSTGGLGYGYTF.

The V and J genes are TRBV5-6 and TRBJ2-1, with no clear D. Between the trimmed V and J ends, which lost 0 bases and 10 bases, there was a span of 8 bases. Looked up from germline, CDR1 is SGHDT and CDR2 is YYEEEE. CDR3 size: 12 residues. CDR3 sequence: CASSLGPREQFF. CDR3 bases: TGTGCCAGCAGCTTGGGCCCACGGGAGCAGTTCTTC.

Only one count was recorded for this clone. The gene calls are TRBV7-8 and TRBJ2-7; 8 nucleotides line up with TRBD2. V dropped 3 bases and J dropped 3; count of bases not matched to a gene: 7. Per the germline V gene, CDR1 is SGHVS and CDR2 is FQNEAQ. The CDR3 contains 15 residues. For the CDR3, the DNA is TGTGCCAGCAGCTTCGGCACTAGCGGTTACTACGAGCAGTACTTC. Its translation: CASSFGTSGYYEQYF.

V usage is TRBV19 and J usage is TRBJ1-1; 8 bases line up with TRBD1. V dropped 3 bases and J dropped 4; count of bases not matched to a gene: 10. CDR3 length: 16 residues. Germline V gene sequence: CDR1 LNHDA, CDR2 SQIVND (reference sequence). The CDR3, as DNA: TGTGCCAGTAGTATCTGGGCAGGGGGCGCGGGCACTGAAGCTTTCTTT. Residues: CASSIWAGGAGTEAFF.

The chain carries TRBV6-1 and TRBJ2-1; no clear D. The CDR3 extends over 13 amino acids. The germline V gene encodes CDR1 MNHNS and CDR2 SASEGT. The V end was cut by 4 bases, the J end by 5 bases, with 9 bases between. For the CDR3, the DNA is TGTGCCAGCAGTGCACACAGAGACAATGAGCAGTTCTTC. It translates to CASSAHRDNEQFF.

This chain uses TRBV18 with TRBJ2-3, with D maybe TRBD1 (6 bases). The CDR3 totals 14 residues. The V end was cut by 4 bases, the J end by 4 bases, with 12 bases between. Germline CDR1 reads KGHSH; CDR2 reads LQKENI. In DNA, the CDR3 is TGTGCCAGCTCACTTATAGGACAGTCAGATACGCAGTATTTT. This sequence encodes CASSLIGQSDTQYF.

This chain's CDR3 is CASSSLSAGELFF. Written as DNA, the CDR3 is TGCGCCAGCAGTTCGTTAAGCGCCGGGGAGCTGTTTTTT. The rearrangement links TRBV5-1 to TRBJ2-2, with D unresolved. The CDR3 spans 13 residues. The germline V and J ends were trimmed by 5 bases and 6 bases, with 11 bases remaining between them. Germline-derived CDR1 and CDR2 are SGHRS and YFSETQ.

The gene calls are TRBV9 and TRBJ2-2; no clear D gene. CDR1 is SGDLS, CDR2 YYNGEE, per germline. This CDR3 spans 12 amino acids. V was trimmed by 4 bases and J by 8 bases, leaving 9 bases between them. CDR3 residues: CASSSVAGELFF. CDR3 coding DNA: TGTGCCAGCAGCTCCGTAGCTGGGGAGCTGTTTTTT.

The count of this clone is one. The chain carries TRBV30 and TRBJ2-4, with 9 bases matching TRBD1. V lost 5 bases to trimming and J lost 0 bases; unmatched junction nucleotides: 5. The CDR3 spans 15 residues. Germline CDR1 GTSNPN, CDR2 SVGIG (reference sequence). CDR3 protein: CAWAGTGLAKNIQYF. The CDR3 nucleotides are TGTGCCTGGGCCGGGACAGGGTTAGCCAAAAACATTCAGTACTTC. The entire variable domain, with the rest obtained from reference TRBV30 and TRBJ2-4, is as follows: SQTIHQWPATLVQPVGSPLSLECTVEGTSNPNLYWYRQAAGRGLQLLFYSVGIGQISSEVPQNLSASRPQDRQFILSSKKLLLSDSGFYLCAWAGTGLAKNIQYFGAGTRLSVL.

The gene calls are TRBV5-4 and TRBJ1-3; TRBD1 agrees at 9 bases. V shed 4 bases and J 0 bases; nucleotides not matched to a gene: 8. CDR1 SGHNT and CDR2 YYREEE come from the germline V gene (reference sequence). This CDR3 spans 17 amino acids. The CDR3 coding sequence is TGTGCCAGCAGCCCATCCGGACAGGGGACCTCTGGAAACACCATATATTTT. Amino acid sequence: CASSPSGQGTSGNTIYF. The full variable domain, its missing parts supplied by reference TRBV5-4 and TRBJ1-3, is ETGVTQSPTHLIKTRGQQVTLRCSSQSGHNTVSWYQQALGQGPQFIFQYYREEENGRGNFPPRFSGLQFPNYSSELNVNALELDDSALYLCASSPSGQGTSGNTIYFGEGSWLTVV.

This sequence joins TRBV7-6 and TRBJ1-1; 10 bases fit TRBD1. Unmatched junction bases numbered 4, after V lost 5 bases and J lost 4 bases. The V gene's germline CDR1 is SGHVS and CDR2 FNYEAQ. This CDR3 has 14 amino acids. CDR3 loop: CASSARDRGTEAFF. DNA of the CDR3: TGTGCCAGCAGCGCCCGGGACAGGGGCACTGAAGCTTTCTTT.